The rows below give T cell receptor beta chains drawn from one sample of a study of T cell responses to AZD1222 COVID-19 vaccine. The assay was immunoSEQ multiplex PCR, and TCRdb's table has in-frame clones only and misses some. The sample lists about 130,000 clones, over 80% seen once, with roughly 7% in the top ten. Sequencing was performed on peripheral blood, taken 28 days after the second AZD1222 dose. The receptors shown here come from an adult who received the AZD1222 COVID-19 vaccine. The CDR3 runs from the conserved cysteine through the conserved F or W. D genes are given only for firm matches. Expanded clones are given a class, and other clones once, few, many or no size at all.

D: TRBD1; V: TRBV27; J: TRBJ1-6; size: -; CDR3: CASSDRADSPLHF; DNA: TGTGCCAGCTCAGACAGGGCCGATTCACCCCTCCACTTT
D: TRBD1; V: TRBV10-3; J: TRBJ1-2; size: once; CDR3: CAISDPRTGGAFVFGYTF; DNA: TGTGCCATCAGTGACCCCAGGACAGGGGGGGCTTTTGTGTTTGGCTACACCTTC
D: -; V: TRBV27; J: TRBJ2-7; size: -; CDR3: CASSYRGAQTYEQYF; DNA: TGTGCCAGCAGTTACCGCGGGGCCCAAACCTACGAGCAGTACTTC
D: TRBD2; V: TRBV30; J: TRBJ2-3; size: -; CDR3: CAWSISGGDTQYF; DNA: TGTGCCTGGAGTATTAGCGGGGGAGATACGCAGTATTTT
D: -; V: TRBV7-4; J: TRBJ2-5; size: few; CDR3: CASSLRTYSQETQYF; DNA: TGTGCCAGCAGCCTACGGACATACTCACAAGAGACCCAGTACTTC
D: -; V: TRBV28; J: TRBJ1-2; size: -; CDR3: CASSGPWGYTF; DNA: TGTGCCAGCTCCGGCCCTTGGGGCTACACCTTC
D: -; V: TRBV10-3; J: TRBJ1-5; size: -; CDR3: CAISVGSNQPQHF; DNA: TGTGCCATCAGTGTAGGCTCGAATCAGCCCCAGCATTTT
D: TRBD2; V: TRBV29-1; J: TRBJ2-7; size: -; CDR3: CSAAAGDEQYF; DNA: TGCAGCGCTGCCGCGGGGGACGAGCAGTACTTC
D: TRBD1; V: TRBV6-5; J: TRBJ2-7; size: -; CDR3: CASSLGQIYEQYF; DNA: TGTGCCAGCAGCTTGGGACAGATTTACGAGCAGTACTTC
D: -; V: TRBV7-9; J: TRBJ1-6; size: -; CDR3: CASRPDQGLHNSPLHF; DNA: TGTGCCAGCAGGCCCGATCAGGGGCTCCATAATTCACCCCTCCACTTT
D: -; V: TRBV10-3; J: TRBJ1-2; size: -; CDR3: CAIRAAANYGYTF; DNA: TGTGCCATCCGGGCGGCCGCTAACTATGGCTACACCTTC
D: -; V: TRBV4-2; J: TRBJ2-5; size: -; CDR3: CASSQDQETQYF; DNA: TGTGCCAGCAGCCAAGACCAAGAGACCCAGTACTTC
D: -; V: TRBV3-1/TRBV3-2; J: TRBJ1-2; size: -; CDR3: CASSQVRGNGYTF; DNA: TGTGCCAGCAGCCAGGTCAGGGGTAATGGCTACACCTTC
D: -; V: TRBV21-1; J: TRBJ1-6; size: -; CDR3: CASSKGEPGGRNSPLHF; DNA: TGTGCCAGCAGCAAAGGTGAGCCAGGGGGTAGGAATTCACCCCTCCACTTT
D: -; V: TRBV7-9; J: TRBJ1-2; size: once; CDR3: CASSVNHGAGINGYTF; DNA: TGTGCCAGCAGCGTAAATCACGGGGCAGGAATTAATGGCTACACCTTC
D: TRBD1; V: TRBV30; J: TRBJ1-3; size: -; CDR3: CAWTTGGDGNTIYF; DNA: TGTGCCTGGACGACAGGGGGCGATGGAAACACCATATATTTT
D: -; V: TRBV5-6; J: TRBJ2-2; size: once; CDR3: CAGAVTNTGELFF; DNA: TGTGCGGGGGCGGTGACGAACACCGGGGAGCTGTTTTTT
D: -; V: TRBV12-3/TRBV12-4; J: TRBJ2-1; size: once; CDR3: CASSWGPEQFF; DNA: TGTGCCAGCAGTTGGGGTCCTGAGCAGTTCTTC
D: -; V: TRBV9; J: TRBJ2-5; size: -; CDR3: CASSVGLKRGAQETQYF; DNA: TGTGCCAGCAGCGTAGGATTAAAACGGGGGGCCCAAGAGACCCAGTACTTC
D: -; V: TRBV27; J: TRBJ1-1; size: -; CDR3: CASGRDFPNTEAFF; DNA: TGTGCCAGCGGAAGGGACTTCCCCAACACTGAAGCTTTCTTT
D: -; V: TRBV14; J: TRBJ2-1; size: -; CDR3: CASSQSRWAIDNEQFF; DNA: TGTGCCAGCAGCCAATCAAGGTGGGCTATCGACAATGAGCAGTTCTTC
D: TRBD1; V: TRBV28; J: TRBJ1-6; size: -; CDR3: CASSPAQGDSPLHF; DNA: TGTGCCAGCAGCCCAGCGCAGGGGGACTCACCCCTCCACTTT
D: TRBD1; V: TRBV10-3; J: TRBJ2-1; size: -; CDR3: CAISTRQGSGEQFF; DNA: TGTGCCATCAGCACTCGACAGGGGTCAGGTGAGCAGTTCTTC
D: -; V: TRBV18; J: TRBJ1-2; size: -; CDR3: CASSLQGNYGYTF; DNA: TGTGCCAGCTCACTCCAGGGGAACTATGGCTACACCTTC
D: -; V: TRBV5-5; J: TRBJ1-1; size: -; CDR3: CASSSSLGYLNTEAFF; DNA: TGTGCCAGCAGCTCTTCGCTGGGATACTTGAACACTGAAGCTTTCTTT
D: -; V: TRBV5-1; J: TRBJ2-1; size: -; CDR3: CASSSGGYNEQFF; DNA: TGCGCCAGCAGCTCCGGAGGTTACAATGAGCAGTTCTTC
D: -; V: TRBV4-1; J: TRBJ1-4; size: -; CDR3: CASSQDSERADREKLFF; DNA: TGCGCCAGCAGCCAAGATAGCGAAAGGGCGGATCGGGAAAAACTGTTTTTT
D: TRBD2; V: TRBV11-3; J: TRBJ2-4; size: -; CDR3: CASSLVTSGPKYF; DNA: TGTGCCAGCAGCTTGGTCACTAGCGGCCCTAAGTACTTC
D: -; V: TRBV12-3/TRBV12-4; J: TRBJ1-3; size: -; CDR3: CASSLPPGNTIYF; DNA: TGTGCCAGCAGTTTACCCCCTGGAAACACCATATATTTT
D: -; V: TRBV19; J: TRBJ2-2; size: -; CDR3: CATSLGGNTGELFF; DNA: TGTGCCACCTCCCTGGGGGGGAACACCGGGGAGCTGTTTTTT
D: -; V: TRBV28; J: TRBJ1-1; size: -; CDR3: CASTSTELINTEAFF; DNA: TGTGCCAGCACCTCGACGGAGCTGATAAACACTGAAGCTTTCTTT
D: TRBD2; V: TRBV3-1/TRBV3-2; J: TRBJ2-5; size: -; CDR3: CASSQGPVRRGKETQYF; DNA: TGTGCCAGCAGCCAAGGTCCCGTGAGGCGGGGGAAAGAGACCCAGTACTTC
D: -; V: TRBV18; J: TRBJ2-1; size: -; CDR3: CASSPDTPRGEQFF; DNA: TGTGCCAGCTCACCCGACACTCCCCGTGGTGAGCAGTTCTTC
D: -; V: TRBV6-5; J: TRBJ2-1; size: -; CDR3: CASSYSPGLNEQFF; DNA: TGTGCCAGCAGTTACTCGCCAGGCCTCAATGAGCAGTTCTTC
D: -; V: TRBV10-3; J: TRBJ1-5; size: -; CDR3: CAISIGARQPQHF; DNA: TGTGCCATCTCTATCGGGGCCCGACAGCCCCAGCATTTT
D: TRBD2; V: TRBV3-1/TRBV3-2; J: TRBJ2-3; size: once; CDR3: CASSLGLAGTSTDTQYF; DNA: TGTGCCAGCAGCCTGGGACTAGCGGGGACTAGCACAGATACGCAGTATTTT
D: -; V: TRBV19; J: TRBJ1-1; size: -; CDR3: CASSLGGSLDTEAFF; DNA: TGTGCCAGTAGTCTAGGGGGGAGTCTGGACACTGAAGCTTTCTTT
D: -; V: TRBV27; J: TRBJ1-4; size: -; CDR3: CASRRQDNEKLFF; DNA: TGTGCCAGCAGAAGACAGGATAATGAAAAACTGTTTTTT
D: TRBD1; V: TRBV14; J: TRBJ1-3; size: -; CDR3: CASSPDRGPGNTIYF; DNA: TGTGCCAGCAGCCCGGACAGGGGGCCTGGAAACACCATATATTTT
D: -; V: TRBV5-4; J: TRBJ2-7; size: -; CDR3: CASRPDTILEEQYF; DNA: TGTGCCAGCAGACCAGACACGATTTTGGAGGAGCAGTACTTC
D: -; V: TRBV2; J: TRBJ1-2; size: -; CDR3: CASSWNSRNYGYTF; DNA: TGTGCCAGCAGTTGGAACAGCAGGAACTATGGCTACACCTTC
D: -; V: TRBV7-9; J: TRBJ1-2; size: -; CDR3: CASIRAHPQGYTF; DNA: TGTGCCAGCATTCGGGCCCATCCTCAGGGCTACACCTTC
D: -; V: TRBV7-2; J: TRBJ1-1; size: -; CDR3: CASSLGVHLNTEAFF; DNA: TGTGCCAGCAGCTTAGGTGTCCATTTGAACACTGAAGCTTTCTTT
D: -; V: TRBV3-1/TRBV3-2; J: TRBJ1-2; size: -; CDR3: CASSHSWGEQGYGYTF; DNA: TGTGCCAGCAGCCACTCTTGGGGCGAGCAGGGCTATGGCTACACCTTC
D: -; V: TRBV6-5; J: TRBJ1-2; size: -; CDR3: CASGQLYGYTF; DNA: TGTGCCAGCGGACAGCTCTATGGCTACACCTTC
D: -; V: TRBV2; J: TRBJ2-2; size: -; CDR3: CASSEQGPGELFF; DNA: TGTGCCAGCAGTGAGCAGGGTCCCGGGGAGCTGTTTTTT
D: -; V: TRBV19; J: TRBJ1-5; size: once; CDR3: CASSPLRGASNQPQHF; DNA: TGTGCCAGTAGCCCCTTAAGGGGGGCTAGCAATCAGCCCCAGCATTTT
D: TRBD1; V: TRBV5-1; J: TRBJ1-4; size: -; CDR3: CASSSTVDRGKKLFF; DNA: TGCGCCAGCAGCTCGACCGTCGACAGGGGGAAAAAACTGTTTTTT
D: -; V: TRBV5-1; J: TRBJ1-2; size: once; CDR3: CASSFLRGAGGGYTF; DNA: TGCGCCAGCAGCTTCCTTAGGGGGGCTGGAGGTGGCTACACCTTC
D: -; V: TRBV6-6; J: TRBJ2-2; size: -; CDR3: CASSGQTNTGELFF; DNA: TGTGCCAGCAGTGGACAGACAAACACCGGGGAGCTGTTTTTT
D: -; V: TRBV18; J: TRBJ1-2; size: -; CDR3: CASSPPAGYGYTF; DNA: TGTGCCAGCTCACCACCTGCGGGTTATGGCTACACCTTC
D: -; V: TRBV5-1; J: TRBJ2-1; size: once; CDR3: CASSWTGRGSYNEQFF; DNA: TGCGCCAGCAGCTGGACAGGGCGGGGGAGCTACAATGAGCAGTTCTTC
D: -; V: TRBV5-1; J: TRBJ1-5; size: once; CDR3: CASSLGESHQPQHF; DNA: TGCGCCAGCAGCTTGGGGGAGAGCCATCAGCCCCAGCATTTT
D: -; V: TRBV7-2; J: TRBJ1-1; size: -; CDR3: CASSLVQGHTEAFF; DNA: TGTGCCAGCAGCTTGGTACAGGGACACACTGAAGCTTTCTTT